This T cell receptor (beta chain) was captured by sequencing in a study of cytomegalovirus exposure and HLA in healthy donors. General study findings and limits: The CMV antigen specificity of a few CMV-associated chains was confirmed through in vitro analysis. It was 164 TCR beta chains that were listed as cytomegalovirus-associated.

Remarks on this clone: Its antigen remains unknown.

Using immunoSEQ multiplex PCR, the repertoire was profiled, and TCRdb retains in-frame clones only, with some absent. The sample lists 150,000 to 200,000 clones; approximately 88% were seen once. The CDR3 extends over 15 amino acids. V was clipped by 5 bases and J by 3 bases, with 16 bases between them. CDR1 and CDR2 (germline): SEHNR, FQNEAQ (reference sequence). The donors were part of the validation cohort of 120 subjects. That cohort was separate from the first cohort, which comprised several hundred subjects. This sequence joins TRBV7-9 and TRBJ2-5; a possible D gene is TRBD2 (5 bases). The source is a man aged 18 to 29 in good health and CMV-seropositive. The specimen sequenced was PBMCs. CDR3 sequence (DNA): TGTGCCAGCAGCCCCCTGCTGAGGGCGGAAGAGACCCAGTACTTC. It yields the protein CASSPLLRAEETQYF.